A selection of T cell receptor beta chains follows, all from one sample in a study of T cells after yellow fever vaccination. TCRdb itself ran the 5' RACE reads through MiXCR, one entry per CDR3 protein. The table shows some 52,000 distinct CDR3 sequences, with 6.5% to 8% occurring only once. The sequenced sample was CD8+ T cells not binding an NS4B(214-222) dextramer, sorted from PBMCs, obtained roughly 46 days after the first yellow fever vaccination. Source of these receptors: a man aged 18 to 35 who received the YFV17D yellow fever vaccine. CDR3s include the opening cysteine and the closing phenylalanine or tryptophan. The D gene is left open where the match is weak. The size of a clone is reported for some rows only, either as once, few or many, or as a class for expanded clones.

v_gene: TRBV20-1
j_gene: TRBJ1-2
abundance: few
d_gene: NA
CDR3aa: CSAGKRDYGYTF
CDR3nt: TGCAGTGCTGGTAAAAGGGACTATGGCTACACCTTC

v_gene: TRBV14
j_gene: TRBJ2-3
abundance: many
d_gene: NA
CDR3aa: CASSPSGTDTQYF
CDR3nt: TGTGCCAGCAGCCCTTCCGGCACAGATACGCAGTATTTT

v_gene: TRBV11-2
j_gene: TRBJ2-2
abundance: many
d_gene: NA
CDR3aa: CASSLSVTENTGELFF
CDR3nt: TGTGCCAGCAGCTTAAGTGTGACAGAGAACACCGGGGAGCTGTTTTTT

v_gene: TRBV12-1
j_gene: TRBJ2-3
abundance: many
d_gene: NA
CDR3aa: CASSPPLRPIRTSTDTQYF
CDR3nt: TGTGCCAGCAGCCCACCCCTTAGGCCTATTCGTACTAGCACAGATACGCAGTATTTT

v_gene: TRBV6-2/TRBV6-3
j_gene: TRBJ2-7
abundance: NA
d_gene: NA
CDR3aa: CASSSWTLCEQYF
CDR3nt: TGTGCCAGCAGCTCCTGGACCCTCTGCGAGCAGTACTTC

v_gene: TRBV28
j_gene: TRBJ1-5
abundance: many
d_gene: TRBD1
CDR3aa: CATSVALRTGGLNQPQHF
CDR3nt: TGTGCCACCTCAGTTGCCCTACGGACAGGGGGTTTGAATCAGCCCCAGCATTTT

v_gene: TRBV29-1
j_gene: TRBJ1-4
abundance: many
d_gene: TRBD1
CDR3aa: CSVGGGTGHEKLFF
CDR3nt: TGCAGCGTTGGTGGCGGGACAGGGCATGAAAAACTGTTTTTT

v_gene: TRBV20-1
j_gene: TRBJ1-5
abundance: NA
d_gene: NA
CDR3aa: CSARPSPGLLSYSNQPQHF
CDR3nt: TGCAGTGCTAGACCCTCCCCGGGACTGTTGTCTTATAGCAATCAGCCCCAGCATTTT

v_gene: TRBV5-1
j_gene: TRBJ2-7
abundance: many
d_gene: NA
CDR3aa: CASSRHYEQYF
CDR3nt: TGCGCCAGCAGCCGTCACTACGAGCAGTACTTC

v_gene: TRBV12-3/TRBV12-4
j_gene: TRBJ2-3
abundance: many
d_gene: NA
CDR3aa: CASSPIPSAPSTDTQYF
CDR3nt: TGTGCCAGCAGCCCTATCCCCAGCGCACCGAGCACAGATACGCAGTATTTT

v_gene: TRBV27
j_gene: TRBJ1-2
abundance: NA
d_gene: NA
CDR3aa: CASSFQVNRGYTF
CDR3nt: TGTGCCAGCAGTTTCCAGGTTAATCGAGGCTACACCTTC

v_gene: TRBV11-2
j_gene: TRBJ2-2
abundance: many
d_gene: NA
CDR3aa: CASSSGVGELFF
CDR3nt: TGTGCCAGCAGCTCGGGGGTCGGGGAGCTGTTTTTT

v_gene: TRBV4-1
j_gene: TRBJ2-2
abundance: few
d_gene: TRBD2
CDR3aa: CASSQLAGENTGELFF
CDR3nt: TGCGCCAGCAGCCAATTAGCGGGGGAGAACACCGGGGAGCTGTTTTTT

v_gene: TRBV7-9
j_gene: TRBJ2-1
abundance: NA
d_gene: NA
CDR3aa: CASSLGGPYNEQFF
CDR3nt: TGTGCCAGCAGCTTAGGCGGCCCCTACAATGAGCAGTTCTTC

v_gene: TRBV3-1
j_gene: TRBJ2-1
abundance: NA
d_gene: TRBD2
CDR3aa: CASCAGTSGGIYNEQFF
CDR3nt: TGTGCCAGCTGCGCCGGGACTAGCGGGGGGATCTACAATGAGCAGTTCTTC

v_gene: TRBV20-1
j_gene: TRBJ2-2
abundance: many
d_gene: NA
CDR3aa: CSARAGLNTGELFF
CDR3nt: TGCAGTGCTAGGGCGGGCCTGAACACCGGGGAGCTGTTTTTT

v_gene: TRBV4-2
j_gene: TRBJ2-1
abundance: few
d_gene: NA
CDR3aa: CASSKGGKFMYEQFF
CDR3nt: TGTGCCAGCAGCAAGGGCGGAAAGTTTATGTATGAGCAGTTCTTC

v_gene: TRBV7-8
j_gene: TRBJ1-1
abundance: NA
d_gene: NA
CDR3aa: CASRPQGRGVNAEAFF
CDR3nt: TGTGCCAGCAGACCCCAGGGGAGAGGGGTAAATGCTGAAGCTTTCTTT

v_gene: TRBV4-3
j_gene: TRBJ2-1
abundance: NA
d_gene: TRBD2
CDR3aa: CASSWRLAGYNEQFF
CDR3nt: TGCGCCAGCAGCTGGAGACTAGCGGGCTACAATGAGCAGTTCTTC

v_gene: TRBV15
j_gene: TRBJ2-5
abundance: NA
d_gene: NA
CDR3aa: CATLRSPGPRETQYF
CDR3nt: TGTGCCACCTTGAGGAGTCCGGGCCCGAGGGAGACCCAGTACTTC

v_gene: TRBV20-1
j_gene: TRBJ1-6
abundance: NA
d_gene: NA
CDR3aa: CSASPSSYNSPLHF
CDR3nt: TGCAGTGCTAGCCCCAGCTCCTATAATTCACCCCTCCACTTT

v_gene: TRBV7-6
j_gene: TRBJ1-1
abundance: NA
d_gene: NA
CDR3aa: CASIPPGGLNTEAFF
CDR3nt: TGTGCCAGCATACCCCCCGGGGGCCTGAACACTGAAGCTTTCTTT

v_gene: TRBV12-3/TRBV12-4
j_gene: TRBJ1-2
abundance: many
d_gene: NA
CDR3aa: CAILGDRGGYTF
CDR3nt: TGTGCCATCCTGGGGGACCGCGGAGGCTACACCTTC

v_gene: TRBV5-5
j_gene: TRBJ2-1
abundance: NA
d_gene: TRBD1
CDR3aa: CASSWGQGPNEQFF
CDR3nt: TGTGCCAGCAGCTGGGGACAGGGACCCAATGAGCAGTTCTTC

v_gene: TRBV11-3
j_gene: TRBJ2-1
abundance: NA
d_gene: TRBD1
CDR3aa: CASSVTGARNEQFF
CDR3nt: TGTGCCAGCAGCGTGACAGGGGCCCGGAATGAGCAGTTCTTC

v_gene: TRBV19
j_gene: TRBJ2-7
abundance: few
d_gene: TRBD1
CDR3aa: CASSLGTGPYEQYF
CDR3nt: TGTGCCAGTAGTCTGGGGACAGGGCCCTACGAGCAGTACTTC

v_gene: TRBV4-3
j_gene: TRBJ1-2
abundance: NA
d_gene: NA
CDR3aa: CASSPYNRAENYGYTF
CDR3nt: TGCGCCAGCAGCCCCTACAACAGGGCGGAGAACTATGGCTACACCTTC

v_gene: TRBV19
j_gene: TRBJ1-2
abundance: few
d_gene: TRBD1
CDR3aa: CASAPGQGYGYTF
CDR3nt: TGTGCCAGTGCTCCGGGACAGGGGTATGGCTACACCTTC

v_gene: TRBV6-2/TRBV6-3
j_gene: TRBJ2-7
abundance: many
d_gene: NA
CDR3aa: CASRYGTEQYF
CDR3nt: TGTGCCAGCCGATACGGGACGGAGCAGTACTTC

v_gene: TRBV12-3/TRBV12-4
j_gene: TRBJ2-1
abundance: NA
d_gene: NA
CDR3aa: CASSLSLDEQFF
CDR3nt: TGTGCCAGCAGTTTATCCCTCGATGAGCAGTTCTTC

v_gene: TRBV5-1
j_gene: TRBJ2-1
abundance: few
d_gene: NA
CDR3aa: CASSQRQASSYNEQFF
CDR3nt: TGCGCCAGCAGCCAACGACAGGCAAGCTCCTACAATGAGCAGTTCTTC

v_gene: TRBV10-3
j_gene: TRBJ2-1
abundance: many
d_gene: TRBD2
CDR3aa: CAGGLVRNEQFF
CDR3nt: TGTGCCGGGGGACTAGTTAGGAATGAGCAGTTCTTC

v_gene: TRBV7-2
j_gene: TRBJ1-5
abundance: many
d_gene: NA
CDR3aa: CASSPEGGSNQPQHF
CDR3nt: TGTGCCAGCAGCCCCGAGGGCGGAAGCAATCAGCCCCAGCATTTT

v_gene: TRBV6-5
j_gene: TRBJ2-4
abundance: NA
d_gene: NA
CDR3aa: CASSYRLAKNIQYF
CDR3nt: TGTGCCAGCAGTTACAGGCTAGCCAAAAACATTCAGTACTTC

v_gene: TRBV6-1
j_gene: TRBJ2-2
abundance: NA
d_gene: NA
CDR3aa: CASSDQGPTGELFF
CDR3nt: TGTGCCAGCAGTGACCAGGGCCCCACCGGGGAGCTGTTTTTT

v_gene: TRBV24-1
j_gene: TRBJ2-3
abundance: many
d_gene: TRBD1
CDR3aa: CATSDPRDRGGDTQYF
CDR3nt: TGTGCCACCAGTGACCCTAGGGACAGGGGGGGAGATACGCAGTATTTT

v_gene: TRBV7-8
j_gene: TRBJ2-5
abundance: NA
d_gene: TRBD1
CDR3aa: CASSSHRGVGQETQYF
CDR3nt: TGTGCCAGCAGCTCCCACAGGGGGGTAGGGCAAGAGACCCAGTACTTC

v_gene: TRBV12-3/TRBV12-4
j_gene: TRBJ1-4
abundance: NA
d_gene: TRBD1
CDR3aa: CASRGQETNEKLFF
CDR3nt: TGTGCCAGCAGGGGACAGGAAACTAATGAAAAACTGTTTTTT

v_gene: TRBV9
j_gene: TRBJ2-1
abundance: many
d_gene: NA
CDR3aa: CASSVKGSYNEQFF
CDR3nt: TGTGCCAGCAGCGTAAAAGGTTCCTACAATGAGCAGTTCTTC

v_gene: TRBV6-2/TRBV6-3
j_gene: TRBJ2-5
abundance: many
d_gene: TRBD1
CDR3aa: CASSYSRDRGDLEETQYF
CDR3nt: TGTGCCAGCAGTTACTCGAGGGACAGGGGGGATTTGGAAGAGACCCAGTACTTC

v_gene: TRBV7-3
j_gene: TRBJ2-1
abundance: few
d_gene: TRBD2
CDR3aa: CASSLIDGGAHNEQFF
CDR3nt: TGTGCCAGCAGCTTAATTGACGGGGGGGCCCACAATGAGCAGTTCTTC

v_gene: TRBV5-1
j_gene: TRBJ1-2
abundance: many
d_gene: NA
CDR3aa: CASSPRMGVPSGLYGYTF
CDR3nt: TGCGCCAGCAGCCCTAGGATGGGGGTTCCGTCGGGACTCTATGGCTACACCTTC

v_gene: TRBV7-2
j_gene: TRBJ2-1
abundance: many
d_gene: TRBD2
CDR3aa: CASSLVAGVYNEQFF
CDR3nt: TGTGCCAGCAGCTTAGTAGCGGGGGTCTACAATGAGCAGTTCTTC

v_gene: TRBV5-5
j_gene: TRBJ1-5
abundance: NA
d_gene: TRBD1
CDR3aa: CASSWKPGQGMGNQPQHF
CDR3nt: TGTGCCAGCAGCTGGAAACCGGGACAGGGGATGGGCAATCAGCCCCAGCATTTT

v_gene: TRBV29-1
j_gene: TRBJ2-3
abundance: many
d_gene: NA
CDR3aa: CSGLADTQYF
CDR3nt: TGCAGCGGTCTGGCAGATACGCAGTATTTT

v_gene: TRBV12-5
j_gene: TRBJ1-1
abundance: few
d_gene: NA
CDR3aa: CASGLPTEAFF
CDR3nt: TGTGCTAGTGGTTTGCCCACTGAAGCTTTCTTT

v_gene: TRBV9
j_gene: TRBJ2-5
abundance: many
d_gene: NA
CDR3aa: CASSPSAGGLETQYF
CDR3nt: TGTGCCAGCAGCCCCTCCGCCGGGGGGCTAGAGACCCAGTACTTC

v_gene: TRBV7-9
j_gene: TRBJ1-2
abundance: few
d_gene: NA
CDR3aa: CASSLASLGRGYTF
CDR3nt: TGTGCCAGCAGCTTAGCCTCCCTGGGCCGTGGCTACACCTTC

v_gene: TRBV9
j_gene: TRBJ2-5
abundance: few
d_gene: NA
CDR3aa: CASTRGGMQETQYF
CDR3nt: TGTGCCAGCACTCGGGGAGGTATGCAAGAGACCCAGTACTTC

v_gene: TRBV30
j_gene: TRBJ2-7
abundance: many
d_gene: TRBD1
CDR3aa: CAWSATGNRFDEQYF
CDR3nt: TGTGCCTGGAGTGCGACAGGGAACAGGTTCGACGAGCAGTACTTC

v_gene: TRBV30
j_gene: TRBJ1-5
abundance: NA
d_gene: NA
CDR3aa: CAWSVRGGGNQPQHF
CDR3nt: TGTGCCTGGAGTGTACGGGGGGGAGGCAATCAGCCCCAGCATTTT

v_gene: TRBV4-1
j_gene: TRBJ2-1
abundance: NA
d_gene: TRBD1
CDR3aa: CASSQARQGPSHEQFF
CDR3nt: TGCGCCAGCAGCCAAGCACGACAGGGTCCCAGCCATGAGCAGTTCTTC

v_gene: TRBV27
j_gene: TRBJ1-2
abundance: few
d_gene: TRBD1
CDR3aa: CASSWSQGARGYTF
CDR3nt: TGTGCCAGCAGTTGGTCGCAGGGGGCGCGCGGCTACACCTTC

v_gene: TRBV6-5
j_gene: TRBJ1-6
abundance: many
d_gene: TRBD1
CDR3aa: CASSYDRVLYNSPLHF
CDR3nt: TGTGCCAGCAGTTACGACAGGGTCCTTTATAATTCACCCCTCCACTTT

v_gene: TRBV4-1
j_gene: TRBJ2-5
abundance: many
d_gene: TRBD1
CDR3aa: CASSPRTGGQETQYF
CDR3nt: TGCGCCAGCAGCCCGCGGACAGGGGGGCAAGAGACCCAGTACTTC

v_gene: TRBV10-3
j_gene: TRBJ2-5
abundance: NA
d_gene: NA
CDR3aa: CAISDGGQETQYF
CDR3nt: TGTGCCATCAGTGACGGCGGACAAGAGACCCAGTACTTC

v_gene: TRBV5-1
j_gene: TRBJ2-1
abundance: many
d_gene: NA
CDR3aa: CASSLGTRGGPRFNEQFF
CDR3nt: TGCGCCAGCAGCTTGGGGACGAGGGGGGGGCCCCGCTTCAATGAGCAGTTCTTC